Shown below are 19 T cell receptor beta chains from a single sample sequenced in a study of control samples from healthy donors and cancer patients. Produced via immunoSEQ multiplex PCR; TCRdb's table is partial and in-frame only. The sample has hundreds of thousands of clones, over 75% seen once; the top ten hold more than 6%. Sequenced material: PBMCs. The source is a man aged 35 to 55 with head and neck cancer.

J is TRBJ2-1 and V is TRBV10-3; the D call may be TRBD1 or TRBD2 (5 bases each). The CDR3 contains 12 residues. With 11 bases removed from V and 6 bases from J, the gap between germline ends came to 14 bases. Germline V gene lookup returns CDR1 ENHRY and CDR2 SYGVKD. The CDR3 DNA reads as TGTGCCTCACGTGGGGACGGCAATGAGCAGTTCTTC. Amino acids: CASRGDGNEQFF.

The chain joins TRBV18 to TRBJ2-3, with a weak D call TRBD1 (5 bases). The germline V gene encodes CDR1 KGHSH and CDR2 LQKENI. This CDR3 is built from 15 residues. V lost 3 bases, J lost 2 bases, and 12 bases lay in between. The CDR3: CASSPLTEYTDTQYF. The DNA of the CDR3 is TGTGCCAGCTCACCCTTGACAGAATACACAGATACGCAGTATTTT.

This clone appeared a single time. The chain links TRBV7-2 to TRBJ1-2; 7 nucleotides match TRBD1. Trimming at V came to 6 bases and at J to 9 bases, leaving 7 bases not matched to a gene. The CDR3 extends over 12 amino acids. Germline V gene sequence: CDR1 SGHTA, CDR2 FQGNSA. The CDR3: CASRKDRESYTF. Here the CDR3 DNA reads TGTGCCAGCAGAAAAGACAGGGAGAGCTACACCTTC. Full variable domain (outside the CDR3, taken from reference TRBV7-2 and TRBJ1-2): GAGVSQSPSNKVTEKGKDVELRCDPISGHTALYWYRQSLGQGLEFLIYFQGNSAPDKSGLPSDRFSAERTGGSVSTLTIQRTQQEDSAVYLCASRKDRESYTFGSGTRLTVV.

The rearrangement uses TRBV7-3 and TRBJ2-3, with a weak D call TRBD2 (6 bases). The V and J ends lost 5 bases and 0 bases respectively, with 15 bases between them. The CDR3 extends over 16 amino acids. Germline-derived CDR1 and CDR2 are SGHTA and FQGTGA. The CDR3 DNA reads TGTGCCAGCAGCCGCGACGCGGGATCTAGCACAGATACGCAGTATTTT. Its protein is CASSRDAGSSTDTQYF.

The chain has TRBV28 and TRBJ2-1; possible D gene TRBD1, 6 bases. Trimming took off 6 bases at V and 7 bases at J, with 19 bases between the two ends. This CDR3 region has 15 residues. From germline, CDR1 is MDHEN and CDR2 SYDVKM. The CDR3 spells CASSLPQGSLNEQFF. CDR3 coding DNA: TGTGCCAGCAGCCTACCTCAGGGGAGCCTAAATGAGCAGTTCTTC.

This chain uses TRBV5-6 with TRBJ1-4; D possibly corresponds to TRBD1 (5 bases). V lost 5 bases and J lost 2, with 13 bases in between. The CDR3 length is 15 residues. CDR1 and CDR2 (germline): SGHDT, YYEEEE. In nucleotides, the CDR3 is TGTGCCAGCAGAAGAAGGGGAGGCACTAATGAAAAACTGTTTTTT. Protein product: CASRRRGGTNEKLFF.

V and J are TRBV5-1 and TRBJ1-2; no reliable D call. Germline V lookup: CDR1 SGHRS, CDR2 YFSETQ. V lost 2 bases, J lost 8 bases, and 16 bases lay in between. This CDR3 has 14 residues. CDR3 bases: TGCGCCAGCAGCTTATCGCCGGACGCTGTAGGCTACACCTTC. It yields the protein CASSLSPDAVGYTF.

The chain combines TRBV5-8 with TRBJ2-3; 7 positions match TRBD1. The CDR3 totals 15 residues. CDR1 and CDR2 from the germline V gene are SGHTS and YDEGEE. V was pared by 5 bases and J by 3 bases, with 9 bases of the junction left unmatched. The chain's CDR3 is CASSPGGRSTDTQYF. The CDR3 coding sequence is TGTGCCAGCAGTCCAGGGGGAAGGAGTACAGATACGCAGTATTTT.

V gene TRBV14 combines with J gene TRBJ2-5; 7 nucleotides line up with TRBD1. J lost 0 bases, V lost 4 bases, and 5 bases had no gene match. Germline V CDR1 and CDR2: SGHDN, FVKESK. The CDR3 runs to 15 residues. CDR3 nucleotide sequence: TGTGCCAGCAGCCTCCAGGGACAGTACCAAGAGACCCAGTACTTC. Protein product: CASSLQGQYQETQYF.

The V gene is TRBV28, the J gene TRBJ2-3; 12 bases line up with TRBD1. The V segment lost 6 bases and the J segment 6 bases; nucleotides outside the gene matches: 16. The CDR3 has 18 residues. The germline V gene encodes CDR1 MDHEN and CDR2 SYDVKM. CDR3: CASSSGTGGFPFLDTQYF. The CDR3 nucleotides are TGTGCCAGCAGCTCCGGGACAGGGGGCTTCCCCTTTCTGGATACGCAGTATTTT.

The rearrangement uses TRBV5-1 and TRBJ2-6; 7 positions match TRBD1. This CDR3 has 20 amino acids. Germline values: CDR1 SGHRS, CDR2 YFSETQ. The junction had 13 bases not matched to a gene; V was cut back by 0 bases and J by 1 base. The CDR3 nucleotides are TGCGCCAGCAGCTTGGCCGTAGGAAACAGGGGCACGTCTGGGGCCAACGTCCTGACTTTC. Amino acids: CASSLAVGNRGTSGANVLTF.

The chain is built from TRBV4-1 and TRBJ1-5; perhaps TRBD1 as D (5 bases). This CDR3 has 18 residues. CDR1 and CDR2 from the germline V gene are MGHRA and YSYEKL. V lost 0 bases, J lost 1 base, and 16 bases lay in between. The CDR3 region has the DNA TGCGCCAGCAGCCAAGACAGGCTGTCAGGGAACAGCAATCAGCCCCAGCATTTT. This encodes CASSQDRLSGNSNQPQHF.

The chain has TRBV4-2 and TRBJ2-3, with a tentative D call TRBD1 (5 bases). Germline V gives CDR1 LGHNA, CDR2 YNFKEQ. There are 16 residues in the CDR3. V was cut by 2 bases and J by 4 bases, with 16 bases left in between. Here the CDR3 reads CASSQSPGSIPDTQYF. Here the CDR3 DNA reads TGTGCCAGCAGCCAATCGCCAGGGTCAATACCAGATACGCAGTATTTT.

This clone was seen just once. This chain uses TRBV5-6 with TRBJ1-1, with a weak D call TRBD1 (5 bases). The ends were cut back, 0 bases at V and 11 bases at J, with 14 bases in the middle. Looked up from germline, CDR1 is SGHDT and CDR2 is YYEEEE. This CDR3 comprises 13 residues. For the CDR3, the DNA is TGTGCCAGCAGCTTGGCAGGGCCCGAAGGGGCTTTCTTT. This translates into CASSLAGPEGAFF.

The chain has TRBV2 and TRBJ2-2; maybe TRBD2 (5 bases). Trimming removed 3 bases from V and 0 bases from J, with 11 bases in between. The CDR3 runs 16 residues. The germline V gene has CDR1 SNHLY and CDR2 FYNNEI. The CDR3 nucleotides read TGTGCCAGCAGTGAGGAAGCGGCTGCGAACACCGGGGAGCTGTTTTTT. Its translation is CASSEEAAANTGELFF.

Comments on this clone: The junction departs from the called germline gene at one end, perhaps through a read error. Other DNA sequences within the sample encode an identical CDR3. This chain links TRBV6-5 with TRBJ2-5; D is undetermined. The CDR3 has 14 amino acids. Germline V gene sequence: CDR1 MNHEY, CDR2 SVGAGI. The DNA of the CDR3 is TGCGCCAGCAGTTTAAAAGTAGGACCTGAGACCCAGTACTTC. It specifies CASSLKVGPETQYF.

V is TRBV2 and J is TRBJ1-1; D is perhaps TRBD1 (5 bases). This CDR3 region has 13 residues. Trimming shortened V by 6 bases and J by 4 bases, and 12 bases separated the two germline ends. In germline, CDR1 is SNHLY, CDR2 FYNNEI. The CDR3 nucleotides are TGTGCCAGCAGACGGGGGTTAGGCACTGAAGCTTTCTTT. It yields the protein CASRRGLGTEAFF.

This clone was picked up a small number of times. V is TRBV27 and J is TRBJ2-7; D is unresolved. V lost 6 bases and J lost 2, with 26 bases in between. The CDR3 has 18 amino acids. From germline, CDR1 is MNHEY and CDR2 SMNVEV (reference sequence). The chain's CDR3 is CASSPSISGGIITYEQYF. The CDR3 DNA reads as TGTGCCAGCAGCCCCTCAATCTCGGGCGGTATCATCACCTACGAGCAGTACTTC.

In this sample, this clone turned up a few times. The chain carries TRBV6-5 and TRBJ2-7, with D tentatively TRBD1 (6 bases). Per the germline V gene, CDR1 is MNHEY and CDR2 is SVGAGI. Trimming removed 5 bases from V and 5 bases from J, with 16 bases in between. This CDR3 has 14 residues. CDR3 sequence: CASSKQGNLDEQYF. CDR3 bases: TGTGCCAGCAGTAAACAGGGAAATCTAGACGAGCAGTACTTC.